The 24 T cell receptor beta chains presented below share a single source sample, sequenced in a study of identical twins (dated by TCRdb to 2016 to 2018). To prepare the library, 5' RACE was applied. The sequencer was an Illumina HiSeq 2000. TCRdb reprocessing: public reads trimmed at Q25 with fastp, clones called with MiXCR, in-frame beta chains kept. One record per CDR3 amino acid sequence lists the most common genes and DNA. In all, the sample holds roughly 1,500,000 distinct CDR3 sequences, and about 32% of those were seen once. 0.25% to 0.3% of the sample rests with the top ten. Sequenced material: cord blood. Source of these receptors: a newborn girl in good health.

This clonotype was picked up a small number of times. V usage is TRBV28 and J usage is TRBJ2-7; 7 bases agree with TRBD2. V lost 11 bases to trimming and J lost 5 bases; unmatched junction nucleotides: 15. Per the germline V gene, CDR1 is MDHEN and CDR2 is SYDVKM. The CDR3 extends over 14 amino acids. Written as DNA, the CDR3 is TGTGCCGGCACCTCCGTCAGGCTAGCGGACGAGCAGTACTTC. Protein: CAGTSVRLADEQYF.

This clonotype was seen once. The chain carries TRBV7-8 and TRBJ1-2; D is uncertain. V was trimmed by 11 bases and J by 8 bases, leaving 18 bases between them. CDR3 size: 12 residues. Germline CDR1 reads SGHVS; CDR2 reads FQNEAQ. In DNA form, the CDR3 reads TGTGCCGGCACCCTGTCCCAAGGAGGCTACACCTTC. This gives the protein CAGTLSQGGYTF.

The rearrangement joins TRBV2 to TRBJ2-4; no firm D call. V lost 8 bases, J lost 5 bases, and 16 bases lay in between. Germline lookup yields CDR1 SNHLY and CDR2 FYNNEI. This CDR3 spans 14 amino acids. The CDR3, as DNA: TGTGCCAGCCCGGCTCACCGTGGGGAAAACATTCAGTACTTC. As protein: CASPAHRGENIQYF.

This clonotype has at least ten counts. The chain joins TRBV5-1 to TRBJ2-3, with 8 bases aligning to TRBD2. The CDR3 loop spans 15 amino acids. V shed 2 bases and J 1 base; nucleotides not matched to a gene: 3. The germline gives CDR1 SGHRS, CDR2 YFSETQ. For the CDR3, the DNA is TGCGCCAGCAGCTTCGGTAGCGGGGGCACAGATACGCAGTATTTT. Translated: CASSFGSGGTDTQYF.

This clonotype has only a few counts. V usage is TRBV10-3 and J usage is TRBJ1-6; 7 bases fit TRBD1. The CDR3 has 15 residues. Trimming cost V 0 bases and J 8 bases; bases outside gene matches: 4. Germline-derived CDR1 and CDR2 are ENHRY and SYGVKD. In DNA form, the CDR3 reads TGTGCCATCAGTGAGTCGTATCAGGGGGATTCACCCCTCCACTTT. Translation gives CAISESYQGDSPLHF.

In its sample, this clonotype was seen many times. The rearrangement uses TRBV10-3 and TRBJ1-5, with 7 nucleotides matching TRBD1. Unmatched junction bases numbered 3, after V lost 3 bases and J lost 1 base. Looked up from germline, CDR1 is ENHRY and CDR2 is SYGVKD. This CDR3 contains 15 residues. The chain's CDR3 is CAISEDRASNQPQHF. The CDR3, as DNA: TGTGCCATCAGTGAAGACAGGGCGAGCAATCAGCCCCAGCATTTT.

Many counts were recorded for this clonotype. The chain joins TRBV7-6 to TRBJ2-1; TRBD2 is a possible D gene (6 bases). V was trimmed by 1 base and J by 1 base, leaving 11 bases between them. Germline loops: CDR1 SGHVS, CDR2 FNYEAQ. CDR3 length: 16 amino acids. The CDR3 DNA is TGTGCCAGCAGCTTAGTCGTGGGGGGATCCTACAATGAGCAGTTCTTC. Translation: CASSLVVGGSYNEQFF. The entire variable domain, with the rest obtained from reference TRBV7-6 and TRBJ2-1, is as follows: GAGVSQSPRYKVTKRGQDVALRCDPISGHVSLYWYRQALGQGPEFLTYFNYEAQQDKSGLPNDRFSAERPEGSISTLTIQRTEQRDSAMYRCASSLVVGGSYNEQFFGPGTRLTVL.

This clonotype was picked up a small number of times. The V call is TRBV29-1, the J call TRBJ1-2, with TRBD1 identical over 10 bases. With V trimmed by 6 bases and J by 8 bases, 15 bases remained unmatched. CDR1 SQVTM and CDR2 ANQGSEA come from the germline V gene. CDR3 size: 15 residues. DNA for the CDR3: TGCAGCGTGAGACCCGGGACAGGGGACCCAAGGGGCTACACCTTC. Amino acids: CSVRPGTGDPRGYTF.

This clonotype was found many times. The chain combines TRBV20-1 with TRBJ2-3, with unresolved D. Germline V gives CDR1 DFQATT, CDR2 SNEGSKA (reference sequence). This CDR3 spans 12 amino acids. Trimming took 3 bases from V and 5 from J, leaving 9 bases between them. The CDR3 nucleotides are TGCAGTGCTAGGGCTAGTCAAGATACGCAGTATTTT. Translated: CSARASQDTQYF.

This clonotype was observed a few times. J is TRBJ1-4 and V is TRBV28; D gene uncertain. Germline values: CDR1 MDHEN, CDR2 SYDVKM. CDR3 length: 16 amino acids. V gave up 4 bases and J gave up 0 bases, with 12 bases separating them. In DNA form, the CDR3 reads TGTGCCAGCAGTTCCCCCCCAGGTGCAACTAATGAAAAACTGTTTTTT. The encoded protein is CASSSPPGATNEKLFF.

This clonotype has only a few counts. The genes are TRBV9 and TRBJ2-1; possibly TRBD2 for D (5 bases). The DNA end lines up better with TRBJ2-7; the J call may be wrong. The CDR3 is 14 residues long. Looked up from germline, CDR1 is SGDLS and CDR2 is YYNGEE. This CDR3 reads CASSVASSYNEQYF. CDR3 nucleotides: TGTGCCAGCAGCGTAGCTAGCTCCTACAATGAGCAGTACTTC.

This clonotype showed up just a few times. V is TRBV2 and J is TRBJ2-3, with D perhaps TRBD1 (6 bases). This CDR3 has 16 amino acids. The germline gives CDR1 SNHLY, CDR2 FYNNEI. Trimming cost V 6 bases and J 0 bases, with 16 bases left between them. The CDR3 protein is CASRSTGSLSTDTQYF. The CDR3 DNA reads TGTGCCAGCAGATCAACAGGGAGCCTTAGCACAGATACGCAGTATTTT.

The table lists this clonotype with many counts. For the CDR3, the DNA is TGTGCCAGCAGTCGTCCCGGGACAGGCGGTTACGAGCAGTACTTC. Residues: CASSRPGTGGYEQYF. This chain connects TRBV28 to TRBJ2-7; 8 bases map to TRBD1. With 5 bases clipped from V and 4 bases from J, the junction kept 10 bases outside the gene matches. The germline CDR1 and CDR2 sequences are MDHEN and SYDVKM. This CDR3 comprises 15 residues.

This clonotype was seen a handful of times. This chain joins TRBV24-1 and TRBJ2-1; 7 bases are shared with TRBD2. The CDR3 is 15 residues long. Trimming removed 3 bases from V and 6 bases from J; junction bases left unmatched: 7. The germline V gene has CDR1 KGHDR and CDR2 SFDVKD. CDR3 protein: CATSDTRTRSNEQFF. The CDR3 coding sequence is TGTGCCACCAGTGATACCCGGACTAGATCCAATGAGCAGTTCTTC.

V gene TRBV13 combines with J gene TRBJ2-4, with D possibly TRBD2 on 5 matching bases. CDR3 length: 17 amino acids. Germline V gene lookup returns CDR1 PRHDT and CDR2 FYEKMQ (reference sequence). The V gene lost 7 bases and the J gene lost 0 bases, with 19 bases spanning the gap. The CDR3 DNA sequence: TGTGCCAGCATTCCCGACCTAGCCTCCCTAGCCAAAAACATTCAGTACTTC. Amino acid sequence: CASIPDLASLAKNIQYF.

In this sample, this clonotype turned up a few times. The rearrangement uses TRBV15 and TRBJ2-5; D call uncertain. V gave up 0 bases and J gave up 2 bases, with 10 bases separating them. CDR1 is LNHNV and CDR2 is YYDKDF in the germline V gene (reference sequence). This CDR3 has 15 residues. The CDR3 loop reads CATSRDIGLQETQYF. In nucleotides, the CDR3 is TGTGCCACCAGCAGAGATATCGGCTTACAAGAGACCCAGTACTTC.

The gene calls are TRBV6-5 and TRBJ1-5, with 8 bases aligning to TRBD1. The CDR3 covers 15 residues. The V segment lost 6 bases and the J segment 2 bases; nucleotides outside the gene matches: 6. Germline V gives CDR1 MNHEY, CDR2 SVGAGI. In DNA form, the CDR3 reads TGTGCCAGCAGAGCAGGGGGCGCGGGCAATCAGCCCCAGCATTTT. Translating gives CASRAGGAGNQPQHF.

CDR3 nucleotides: TGCAGTGCTAGGTCGACTAGCGGGAGAGATACGCAGTATTTT. As protein: CSARSTSGRDTQYF. The chain recombines TRBV20-1 with TRBJ2-3; 12 bases map to TRBD2. Trimming cost V 3 bases and J 5 bases; bases outside gene matches: 3. The germline V gene has CDR1 DFQATT and CDR2 SNEGSKA (reference sequence). The CDR3 loop spans 14 amino acids.

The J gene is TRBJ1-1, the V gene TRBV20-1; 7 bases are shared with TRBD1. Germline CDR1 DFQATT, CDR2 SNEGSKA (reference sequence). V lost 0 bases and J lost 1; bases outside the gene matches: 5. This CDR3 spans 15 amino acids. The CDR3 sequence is CSARETGNGNTEAFF. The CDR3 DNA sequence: TGCAGTGCTAGAGAGACAGGGAATGGGAACACTGAAGCTTTCTTT.

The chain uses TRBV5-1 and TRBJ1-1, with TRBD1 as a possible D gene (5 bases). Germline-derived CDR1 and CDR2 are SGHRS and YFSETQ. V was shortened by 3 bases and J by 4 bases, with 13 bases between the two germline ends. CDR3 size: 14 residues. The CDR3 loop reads CASSSHQGFTEAFF. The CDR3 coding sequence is TGCGCCAGCAGCTCCCACCAGGGTTTCACTGAAGCTTTCTTT. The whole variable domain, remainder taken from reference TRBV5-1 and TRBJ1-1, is KAGVTQTPRYLIKTRGQQVTLSCSPISGHRSVSWYQQTPGQGLQFLFEYFSETQRNKGNFPGRFSGRQFSNSRSEMNVSTLELGDSALYLCASSSHQGFTEAFFGQGTRLTVV.

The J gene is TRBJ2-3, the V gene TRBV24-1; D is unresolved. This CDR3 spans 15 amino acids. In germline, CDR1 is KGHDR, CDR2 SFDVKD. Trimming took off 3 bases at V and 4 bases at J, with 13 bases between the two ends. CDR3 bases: TGTGCCACCAGTGATCGACTGGTTAGCCCAGATACGCAGTATTTT. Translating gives CATSDRLVSPDTQYF.

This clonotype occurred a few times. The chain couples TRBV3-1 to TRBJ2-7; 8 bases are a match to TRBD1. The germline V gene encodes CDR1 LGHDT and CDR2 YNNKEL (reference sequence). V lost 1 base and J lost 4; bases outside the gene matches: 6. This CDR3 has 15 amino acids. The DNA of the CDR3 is TGTGCCAGCAGCCAAGGACCGGGACAGGATTACGAGCAGTACTTC. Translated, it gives CASSQGPGQDYEQYF.

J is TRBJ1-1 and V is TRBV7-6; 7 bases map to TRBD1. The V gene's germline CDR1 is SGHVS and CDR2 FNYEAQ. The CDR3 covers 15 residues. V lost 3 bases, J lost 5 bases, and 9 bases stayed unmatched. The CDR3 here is CASSLRTGRETEAFF. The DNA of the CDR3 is TGTGCCAGCAGCTTGCGGACAGGTCGGGAAACTGAAGCTTTCTTT.

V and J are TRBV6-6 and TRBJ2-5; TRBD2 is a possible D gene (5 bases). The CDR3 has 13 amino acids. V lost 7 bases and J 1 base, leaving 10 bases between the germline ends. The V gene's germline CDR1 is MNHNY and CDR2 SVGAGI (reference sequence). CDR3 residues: CASKSGSQETQYF. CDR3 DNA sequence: TGTGCCAGCAAGTCGGGGAGCCAAGAGACCCAGTACTTC.